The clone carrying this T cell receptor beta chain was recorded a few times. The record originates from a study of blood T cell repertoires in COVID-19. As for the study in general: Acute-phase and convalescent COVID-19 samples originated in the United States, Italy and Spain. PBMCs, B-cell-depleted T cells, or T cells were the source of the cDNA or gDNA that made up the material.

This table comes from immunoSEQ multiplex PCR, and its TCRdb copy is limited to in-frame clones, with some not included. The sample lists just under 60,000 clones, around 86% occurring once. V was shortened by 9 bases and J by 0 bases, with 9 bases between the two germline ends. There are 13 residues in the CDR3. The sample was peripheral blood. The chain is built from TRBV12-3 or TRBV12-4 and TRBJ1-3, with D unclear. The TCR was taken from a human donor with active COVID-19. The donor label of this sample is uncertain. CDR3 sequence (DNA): TGTGCCAGTGACTGGAGCTCTGGAAACACCATATATTTT. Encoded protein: CASDWSSGNTIYF.